The 28 T cell receptor beta chains below all came from one sample that was sequenced in a study of monozygotic twins with inflammatory bowel disease (dated by TCRdb to about 2019). Libraries were built with 5' RACE. TCRdb records Illumina HiSeq 2500 as the sequencer. The reads were reprocessed in TCRdb, with one entry per CDR3 protein sequence and no accompanying DNA. The sample table holds some 450,000 distinct CDR3 sequences. Of the sample, around 2.4% falls within the top ten clones. The material sequenced was blood. All receptors derive from a human donor with ulcerative colitis or Crohn's disease, or a healthy co-twin of an affected twin (not recorded which).

CDR3 residues: CASSYYSYGYTF. The chain links TRBV5-8 to TRBJ1-2. Germline CDR1 is SGHTS and CDR2 is YDEGEE. This CDR3 is 12 amino acids long.

The chain combines TRBV12-5 with TRBJ2-5. In germline, CDR1 is LGHNT, CDR2 FRNRAP. The CDR3 covers 12 residues. CDR3 sequence reads: CASGLDQETQYF.

V is TRBV4-1 and J is TRBJ2-1; TCRdb outputs TRBD2, but without DNA this stays unchecked. Looked up from germline, CDR1 is MGHRA and CDR2 is YSYEKL. This CDR3 comprises 18 residues. CDR3 sequence reads: CASSGDGLAGGVSIQQFF.

The J gene is TRBJ1-2, the V gene TRBV13; the D call from TCRdb, TRBD1, cannot be confirmed without DNA. This CDR3 is built from 13 residues. Germline CDR1 and CDR2: PRHDT and FYEKMQ (reference sequence). CDR3 residues: CASSFRDRGGYTF.

The chain is built from TRBV29-1 and TRBJ1-1; lacking DNA, the TRBD1 call made by TCRdb goes unchecked. The CDR3 has 17 amino acids. The germline CDR1 and CDR2 sequences are SQVTM and ANQGSEA. CDR3 loop: CSVGFQQDRARHTEAFF.

CDR3 protein: CASSETNRATEAFF. The gene calls are TRBV6-1 and TRBJ1-1; TCRdb calls TRBD1, which cannot be checked without DNA. CDR1 is MNHNS and CDR2 is SASEGT in the germline V gene. The CDR3 length is 14 residues.

The V call is TRBV5-1, the J call TRBJ2-3; the D gene TCRdb calls, TRBD1, cannot be checked with no DNA. This CDR3 has 16 amino acids. From germline, CDR1 is SGHRS and CDR2 YFSETQ. The CDR3 spells CASSLGSAGGTDTQYF.

The chain couples TRBV28 to TRBJ2-4; TCRdb names TRBD2, which stays unverified in the absence of DNA. The germline gives CDR1 MDHEN, CDR2 SYDVKM. This CDR3 contains 15 residues. The CDR3 is CASGGGVLAKNIQYF.

The chain employs TRBV29-1 and TRBJ2-1. This CDR3 contains 13 residues. Per germline, CDR1 SQVTM and CDR2 ANQGSEA. CDR3 in amino acids: CSVEAGVINEQFF.

This chain joins TRBV18 and TRBJ2-3; the D gene TCRdb calls, TRBD1, cannot be checked with no DNA. This CDR3 comprises 16 residues. Looked up from germline, CDR1 is KGHSH and CDR2 is LQKENI. CDR3 residues: CASSSVDRGTTDTQYF.

The chain combines TRBV2 with TRBJ2-3; TCRdb designates TRBD2, a call that cannot be tested without DNA. Per germline, CDR1 SNHLY and CDR2 FYNNEI. This CDR3 region has 12 residues. CDR3 protein: CASRADSDTQYF.

V is TRBV5-1 and J is TRBJ2-5; the TRBD2 assignment by TCRdb is unverifiable without DNA. The CDR3 has 13 amino acids. Germline lookup yields CDR1 SGHRS and CDR2 YFSETQ. The CDR3 loop is CASSWSGEETQYF.

The genes are TRBV14 and TRBJ1-1; TCRdb selects TRBD1, and the lack of DNA leaves this call unchecked. This CDR3 comprises 16 residues. CDR1 is SGHDN, CDR2 FVKESK, per germline. CDR3: CASSHFPGWGNTEAFF.

The chain has TRBV20-1 and TRBJ1-4. From germline, CDR1 is DFQATT and CDR2 SNEGSKA (reference sequence). The CDR3 extends over 12 amino acids. This chain's CDR3 is CSARRPSEKLFF.

The chain employs TRBV7-6 and TRBJ2-2; TCRdb's D gene call, TRBD2, goes unchecked for lack of DNA. There are 16 residues in the CDR3. The V gene's germline CDR1 is SGHVS and CDR2 FNYEAQ. This chain's CDR3 is CASSLNSGGNTGELFF.

This chain connects TRBV27 to TRBJ1-1; TCRdb selects TRBD1, and the lack of DNA leaves this call unchecked. This CDR3 has 13 amino acids. Germline V gene data show CDR1 as MNHEY and CDR2 as SMNVEV (reference sequence). The CDR3: CASRPDRFTEAFF.

The chain has TRBV6-5 and TRBJ1-6. Per the germline V gene, CDR1 is MNHEY and CDR2 is SVGAGI. The CDR3 runs to 15 residues. The chain's CDR3 is CASSYSREIGSPLHF.

The CDR3 sequence: CASSLARTAGEETQYF. The chain uses TRBV7-9 and TRBJ2-5; the TCRdb call, TRBD2, lacks DNA for checking. Germline V gives CDR1 SEHNR, CDR2 FQNEAQ (reference sequence). This CDR3 comprises 16 residues.

The chain employs TRBV20-1 and TRBJ2-1; the TRBD2 assignment by TCRdb is unverifiable without DNA. Germline loops: CDR1 DFQATT, CDR2 SNEGSKA (reference sequence). The CDR3 contains 15 residues. CDR3 loop: CSARDLAGGYNEQFF.

The V call is TRBV7-2, the J call TRBJ1-5. Germline CDR1 SGHTA, CDR2 FQGNSA. The CDR3 contains 14 residues. The CDR3 sequence is CASSLALEGQPQHF.

The chain employs TRBV6-2 or TRBV6-3 and TRBJ2-1; TCRdb's D call of TRBD2 is untestable without DNA. Germline lookup yields CDR1 MNHEY and CDR2 SVGEGT. CDR3 length: 16 residues. Here the CDR3 reads CASSYRQSGTNNEQFF.

The rearrangement joins TRBV2 to TRBJ2-1. Germline values: CDR1 SNHLY, CDR2 FYNNEI. This CDR3 comprises 14 residues. This CDR3 is CASSPQRSYNEQFF.

V usage is TRBV14 and J usage is TRBJ1-1; the TCRdb call, TRBD1, lacks DNA for checking. Germline-derived CDR1 and CDR2 are SGHDN and FVKESK. This CDR3 spans 14 amino acids. This CDR3 reads CASSPQQGNTEAFF.

The chain employs TRBV15 and TRBJ2-7; TCRdb proposes TRBD1, but this gene call is untestable without DNA. Germline assignment: CDR1 LNHNV and CDR2 YYDKDF (reference sequence). This CDR3 comprises 14 residues. The CDR3 sequence is CATSRDRGMYEQYF.

The chain carries TRBV7-3 and TRBJ2-1; no DNA is available, so the TRBD1 call from TCRdb remains unchecked. Germline CDR1 is SGHTA and CDR2 is FQGTGA. This CDR3 is built from 15 residues. The CDR3 spells CASSLTGAGTNEQFF.

The rearrangement joins TRBV10-2 to TRBJ2-2; the TCRdb call, TRBD1, lacks DNA for checking. CDR1 and CDR2 from the germline V gene are WSHSY and SAAADI. There are 14 residues in the CDR3. The CDR3: CASRWAGDTGELFF.

The genes are TRBV29-1 and TRBJ2-1; TCRdb returns TRBD1, unconfirmable since there is no DNA. Germline-derived CDR1 and CDR2 are SQVTM and ANQGSEA. This CDR3 has 13 residues. The chain's CDR3 is CSVVTGSYNEQFF.

The gene calls are TRBV6-2 or TRBV6-3 and TRBJ1-5; checking the TCRdb D call of TRBD1 is not possible without DNA. From germline, CDR1 is MNHEY and CDR2 SVGEGT. The length of the CDR3 is 14 residues. The CDR3 spells CACQGLVSNQPQHF.